What follows describes a single TCR beta chain. Antigen specificity is unknown. The authors ran a second PCR of roughly 6 to 12 cycles using a sample-barcoded 5' primer and a J-beta primer mix. From the 5' RACE reads, TCRdb called clonotypes with MiXCR, one entry per CDR3 protein. The sample carries 1 million or so distinct CDR3 sequences, roughly 45% recorded once. The sample is drawn from a study of blood T cells in healthy people across ages. Findings of the study overall: Estimated diversity that came from one million T cells was considered an underestimate. When set beside aged donors, long-lived donors presented more naive CD4+ cells and higher diversity. Older age went with lower TCR beta diversity per million T cells, in a roughly linear way.

Donors were healthy Caucasian individuals from Russia aged roughly 6 to 95. The sequenced material came from blood. The origin of this receptor is a woman aged 55-70 years in good health.

CDR3 sequence (DNA): TGTGCCAGCAGTTTAGCGACTAGCCCGGGCCCCTACAATGAGCAGTTCTTC. As protein: CASSLATSPGPYNEQFF. The chain joins TRBV12-3 or TRBV12-4 to TRBJ2-1; TRBD2 aligns across 7 bases. This CDR3 has 17 residues. J lost 2 bases, V lost 0 bases, and 7 bases had no gene match.